The 8 T cell receptor beta chains below were found in one sample sequenced in a study of cytomegalovirus exposure and HLA in healthy donors. The primer mix had 60 Vbeta and 13 Jbeta primers. Repertoires were generated with immunoSEQ multiplex PCR, while TCRdb's copy carries only in-frame clones and drops some. Of some 170,000 clones in the sample, roughly 70% were seen once. Material: PBMCs. The origin of the receptors is a woman between 50 and 59 years old in good health and CMV-seropositive.

The chain uses TRBV5-1 and TRBJ2-2; TRBD2 matches 10 bases. The V gene end was trimmed by 3 bases and the J gene end by 4 bases; junction bases not matched to a gene: 9. The CDR3 sequence is 17 residues long. Germline V gene data show CDR1 as SGHRS and CDR2 as YFSETQ. The CDR3 loop is CASSSPAGGPSTGELFF. The DNA of the CDR3 is TGCGCCAGCAGCTCCCCAGCGGGGGGGCCTTCCACCGGGGAGCTGTTTTTT.

This chain links TRBV7-2 with TRBJ1-1; no clear D gene. The germline V gene has CDR1 SGHTA and CDR2 FQGNSA. The CDR3 runs 12 residues. Between the trimmed V and J ends, which lost 3 bases and 4 bases, there was a span of 6 bases. CDR3 nucleotide sequence: TGTGCCAGCAGCTTTCCGCGCACTGAAGCTTTCTTT. It translates to CASSFPRTEAFF.

The chain combines TRBV7-2 with TRBJ2-7; TRBD2 matches at 11 bases. Germline values: CDR1 SGHTA, CDR2 FQGNSA. The CDR3 sequence is 14 residues long. Germline trimming cut 5 bases from V and 2 bases from J; bases unmatched to any gene: 2. The CDR3 bases are TGTGCCAGCAGCCCGGGACTAGCGGCCTACGAGCAGTACTTC. Translating it yields CASSPGLAAYEQYF.

The chain recombines TRBV7-9 with TRBJ2-2, with unresolved D. CDR1 is SEHNR, CDR2 FQNEAQ, per germline (reference sequence). This CDR3 spans 12 amino acids. Between the trimmed V and J ends, which lost 2 bases and 7 bases, there was a span of 5 bases. The CDR3 sequence is CASSLPRGELFF. The CDR3 region has the DNA TGTGCCAGCAGCTTACCCCGCGGGGAGCTGTTTTTT.

The chain has TRBV6-5 and TRBJ1-6; 8 nucleotides match TRBD1. The length of the CDR3 is 16 residues. The germline gives CDR1 MNHEY, CDR2 SVGAGI. The junction had 6 bases not matched to a gene; V was cut back by 1 base and J by 7 bases. The CDR3 DNA reads as TGTGCCAGCAGTTACTTCGGGACAGGATGGAATTCACCCCTCCACTTT. It is translated as CASSYFGTGWNSPLHF.

The gene calls are TRBV5-4 and TRBJ2-5; no definite D call. V shed 2 bases and J shed 5 bases, with 13 bases lying between them. CDR1 is SGHNT, CDR2 YYREEE, per germline (reference sequence). The CDR3 consists of 14 residues. The DNA for the CDR3 is TGTGCCAGCAGCTTTTTCGCGTCTCGGGAGACCCAGTACTTC. This sequence encodes CASSFFASRETQYF.

The chain has TRBV7-3 and TRBJ1-6; D might be TRBD1 (5 bases). Germline-derived CDR1 and CDR2 are SGHTA and FQGTGA. The V and J ends lost 0 bases and 9 bases respectively, with 15 bases between them. This CDR3 has 16 residues. This CDR3 is CASSLTAGPGASPLHF. The CDR3 DNA follows: TGTGCCAGCAGCTTAACGGCAGGGCCTGGTGCTTCACCCCTCCACTTT.

This chain links TRBV4-2 with TRBJ1-2; possibly TRBD1 for D (6 bases). The germline V and J ends were trimmed by 0 bases and 4 bases, with 15 bases remaining between them. Germline V gene sequence: CDR1 LGHNA, CDR2 YNFKEQ. The CDR3 runs 16 residues. The CDR3 sequence is CASSQEGTGQLYGYTF. CDR3 bases: TGTGCCAGCAGCCAAGAAGGCACCGGACAGCTCTATGGCTACACCTTC.